The 11 T cell receptor beta chains reported below all come from one sample, sequenced in a study of blood T cell repertoires in COVID-19. Repertoires were generated with immunoSEQ multiplex PCR, while TCRdb's copy carries only in-frame clones and drops some. The table has 72,000 or so clones, about nine tenths seen once. The sample consisted of peripheral blood. Source of these receptors: an older woman with acute or convalescent COVID-19.

This clone was recorded once. Other nucleotide sequences in the sample specify the same CDR3. The V gene is TRBV5-1, the J gene TRBJ1-6, with TRBD1 matching 10 bases. Germline V gives CDR1 SGHRS, CDR2 YFSETQ. CDR3 length: 15 residues. V dropped 4 bases and J dropped 10; count of bases not matched to a gene: 8. Written as DNA, the CDR3 is TGCGCCAGCAGCCGGTCCGGGACAGGGGAATCACCCCTCCACTTT. Amino acids: CASSRSGTGESPLHF.

This chain connects TRBV7-2 to TRBJ2-3, with TRBD2 identical over 8 bases. The CDR3 spans 16 residues. V gave up 3 bases and J gave up 6 bases; unmatched junction bases: 11. CDR1 is SGHTA, CDR2 FQGNSA, per germline. CDR3 in DNA: TGTGCCAGCAGCTTCACGACTAGCGTAAAAAGGGATACGCAGTATTTT. Protein: CASSFTTSVKRDTQYF.

V is TRBV20-1 and J is TRBJ1-2; D is ambiguous. V was shortened by 3 bases and J by 2 bases, with 4 bases between the two germline ends. Germline V gene sequence: CDR1 DFQATT, CDR2 SNEGSKA (reference sequence). The CDR3 length is 11 residues. The CDR3 sequence: CSARRNYGYTF. In nucleotides, the CDR3 is TGCAGTGCTAGGAGAAACTATGGCTACACCTTC.

In nucleotides, the CDR3 is TGTGCCAGCAGCTTAGACCCCAGGGGGACTGAAGCTTTCTTT. Amino acid sequence: CASSLDPRGTEAFF. This sequence joins TRBV7-2 and TRBJ1-1; 7 bases fit TRBD1. With V trimmed by 1 base and J by 5 bases, 4 bases remained unmatched. Germline V gene lookup returns CDR1 SGHTA and CDR2 FQGNSA. The CDR3 totals 14 residues.

This clone occurred once. The genes are TRBV5-1 and TRBJ2-3; 9 nucleotides match TRBD1. Germline CDR1 SGHRS, CDR2 YFSETQ. The CDR3 loop spans 15 amino acids. The V gene end was trimmed by 2 bases and the J gene end by 3 bases; junction bases not matched to a gene: 4. CDR3 protein: CASSFSGQGTDTQYF. The CDR3 DNA follows: TGCGCCAGCAGCTTCTCCGGACAGGGGACAGATACGCAGTATTTT.

V is TRBV4-1 and J is TRBJ1-5; D gene ambiguous. The V gene lost 1 base and the J gene lost 0 bases, with 13 bases spanning the gap. The CDR3 contains 17 residues. In germline, CDR1 is MGHRA, CDR2 YSYEKL. The DNA of the CDR3 is TGCGCCAGCAGCCAAGCGCAGGTAGTTGATAGCAATCAGCCCCAGCATTTT. Protein sequence: CASSQAQVVDSNQPQHF.

J is TRBJ2-7 and V is TRBV6-5; 10 nucleotides align to TRBD2. Germline V gene lookup returns CDR1 MNHEY and CDR2 SVGAGI. V lost 6 bases to trimming and J lost 2 bases; unmatched junction nucleotides: 7. This CDR3 is 15 amino acids long. This CDR3 is CASSPTSGVPYEQYF. CDR3 coding DNA: TGTGCCAGCAGCCCCACTAGCGGGGTGCCCTACGAGCAGTACTTC.

The chain joins TRBV30 to TRBJ1-1; D not certain. The CDR3 totals 14 residues. Per germline, CDR1 GTSNPN and CDR2 SVGIG (reference sequence). V was cut by 0 bases and J by 3 bases, with 11 bases left in between. The CDR3 coding sequence is TGTGCCTGGAGTGTAACCCTAGGCGACACTGAAGCTTTCTTT. Residues: CAWSVTLGDTEAFF.

The rearrangement links TRBV3-1 (or the pseudogene TRBV3-2) to TRBJ1-6; D not certain. V was pared by 3 bases and J by 14 bases, with 14 bases between. The CDR3 has 13 amino acids. In germline, CDR1 is LGHDT, CDR2 YNNKEL (reference sequence). The CDR3 DNA sequence: TGTGCCAGCAGCCAGGGCCGGACTTTAACCCTCCACTTT. It specifies CASSQGRTLTLHF.

The chain recombines TRBV2 with TRBJ2-7; 10 bases agree with TRBD1. Germline V gene lookup returns CDR1 SNHLY and CDR2 FYNNEI. The CDR3 is made up of 13 amino acids. With V trimmed by 6 bases and J by 3 bases, 2 bases remained unmatched. The CDR3 nucleotides read TGTGCCAGCAGGGGACAGGGGATCTACGAGCAGTACTTC. Its protein product is CASRGQGIYEQYF.

This clone was picked up one time. The rearrangement uses TRBV2 and TRBJ2-5, with D possibly being TRBD2 (6 bases). V lost 5 bases and J lost 5, with 12 bases in between. The CDR3 consists of 13 residues. Germline V gives CDR1 SNHLY, CDR2 FYNNEI. The CDR3 protein is CASSSTRGETQYF. In DNA form, the CDR3 reads TGTGCCAGCAGTTCGACTAGAGGCGAGACCCAGTACTTC.